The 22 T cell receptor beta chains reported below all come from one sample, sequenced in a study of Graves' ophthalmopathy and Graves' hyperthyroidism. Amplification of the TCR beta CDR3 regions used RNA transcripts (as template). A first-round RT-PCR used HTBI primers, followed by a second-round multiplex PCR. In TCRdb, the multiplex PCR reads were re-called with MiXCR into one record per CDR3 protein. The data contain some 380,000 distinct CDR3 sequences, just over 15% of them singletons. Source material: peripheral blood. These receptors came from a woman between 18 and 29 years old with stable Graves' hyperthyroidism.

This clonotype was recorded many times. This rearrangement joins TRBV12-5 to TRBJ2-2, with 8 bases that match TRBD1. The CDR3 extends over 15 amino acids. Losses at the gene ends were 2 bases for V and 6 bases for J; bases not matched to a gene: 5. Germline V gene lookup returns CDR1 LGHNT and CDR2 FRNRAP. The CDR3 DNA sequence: TGTGCTAGTGGTTTGTCCTTACAGGGGGCCGGGGAGCTGTTTTTT. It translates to CASGLSLQGAGELFF.

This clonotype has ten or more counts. CDR3 DNA sequence: TGTGCCAGTAGTATGGTAGCGACACAGGGGTATAATTCACCCCTCCACTTT. This codes for CASSMVATQGYNSPLHF. This chain connects TRBV19 to TRBJ1-6; 7 positions match TRBD1. The germline V gene has CDR1 LNHDA and CDR2 SQIVND (reference sequence). The CDR3 spans 17 residues. V lost 3 bases and J lost 4; bases outside the gene matches: 9.

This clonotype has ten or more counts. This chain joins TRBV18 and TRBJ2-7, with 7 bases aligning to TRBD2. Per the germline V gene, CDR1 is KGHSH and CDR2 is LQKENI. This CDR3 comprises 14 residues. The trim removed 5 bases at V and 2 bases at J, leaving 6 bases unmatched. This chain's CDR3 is CASSSSGATYEQYF. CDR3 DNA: TGTGCCAGCTCATCCAGCGGGGCTACCTACGAGCAGTACTTC.

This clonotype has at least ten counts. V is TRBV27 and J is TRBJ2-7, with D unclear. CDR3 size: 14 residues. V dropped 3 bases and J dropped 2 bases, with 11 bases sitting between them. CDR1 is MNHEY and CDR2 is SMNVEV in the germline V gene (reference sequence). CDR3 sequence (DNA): TGTGCCAGCAGTTTGTTCTACCCGGCCTACGAGCAGTACTTC. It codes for CASSLFYPAYEQYF.

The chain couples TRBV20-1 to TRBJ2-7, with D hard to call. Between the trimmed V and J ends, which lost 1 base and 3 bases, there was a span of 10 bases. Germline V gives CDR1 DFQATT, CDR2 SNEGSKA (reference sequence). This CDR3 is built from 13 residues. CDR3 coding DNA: TGCAGTGCTAGAGGAAGGTGGGACTACGAGCAGTACTTC. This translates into CSARGRWDYEQYF.

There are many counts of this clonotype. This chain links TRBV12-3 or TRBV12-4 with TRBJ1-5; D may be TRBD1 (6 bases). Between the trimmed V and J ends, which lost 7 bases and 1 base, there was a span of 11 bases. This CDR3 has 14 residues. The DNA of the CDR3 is TGTGCCAGCACCTGGGGGGCAAGCAATCAGCCCCAGCATTTT. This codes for CASTWGASNQPQHF.

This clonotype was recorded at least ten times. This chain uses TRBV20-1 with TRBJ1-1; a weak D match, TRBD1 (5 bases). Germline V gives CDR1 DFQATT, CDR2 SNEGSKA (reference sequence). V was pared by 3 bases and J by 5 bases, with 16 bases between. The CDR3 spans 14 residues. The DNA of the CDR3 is TGCAGTGCTAGTTTGCCGGGGCCTAGGACTGAAGCTTTCTTT. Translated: CSASLPGPRTEAFF.

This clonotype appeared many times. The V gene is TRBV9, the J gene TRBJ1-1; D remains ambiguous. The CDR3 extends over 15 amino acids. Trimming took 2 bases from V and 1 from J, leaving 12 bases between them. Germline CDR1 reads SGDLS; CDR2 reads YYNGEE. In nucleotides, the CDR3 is TGTGCCAGCAGCGTGTTGGACGGAGGGAACACTGAAGCTTTCTTT. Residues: CASSVLDGGNTEAFF.

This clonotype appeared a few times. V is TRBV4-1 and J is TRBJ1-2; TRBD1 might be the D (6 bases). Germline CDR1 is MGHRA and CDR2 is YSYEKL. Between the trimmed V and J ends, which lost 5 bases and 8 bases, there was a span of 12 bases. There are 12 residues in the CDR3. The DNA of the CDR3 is TGCGCCAGCAGCGCAACCCAGGGGGGCTACACCTTC. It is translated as CASSATQGGYTF.

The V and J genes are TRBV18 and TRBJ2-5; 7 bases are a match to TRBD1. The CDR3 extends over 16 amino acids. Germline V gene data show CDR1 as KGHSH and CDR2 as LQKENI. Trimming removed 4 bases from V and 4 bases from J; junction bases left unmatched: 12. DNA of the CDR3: TGTGCCAGCTCACGTCGCGGTCAGGGGGTGGCAGAGACCCAGTACTTC. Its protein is CASSRRGQGVAETQYF.

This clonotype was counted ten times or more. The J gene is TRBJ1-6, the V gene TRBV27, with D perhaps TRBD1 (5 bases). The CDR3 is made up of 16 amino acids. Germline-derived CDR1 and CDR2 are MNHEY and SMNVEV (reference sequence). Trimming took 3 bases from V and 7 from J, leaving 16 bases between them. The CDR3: CASSLLSGTVNSPLHF. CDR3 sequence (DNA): TGTGCCAGCAGTTTGCTTTCGGGGACGGTAAATTCACCCCTCCACTTT.

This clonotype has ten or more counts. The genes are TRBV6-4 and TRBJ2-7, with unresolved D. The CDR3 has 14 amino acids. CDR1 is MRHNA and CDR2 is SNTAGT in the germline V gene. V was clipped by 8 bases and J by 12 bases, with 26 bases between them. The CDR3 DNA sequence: TGTGCCAGCTGGCCCCCATGTAGAATACGAGCATGGTACTTC. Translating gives CASWPPCRIRAWYF.

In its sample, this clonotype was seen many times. The DNA for the CDR3 is TGTGCCAGCAGTTCAGGGTCTGGAAACACCATATATTTT. Encoded protein: CASSSGSGNTIYF. This chain joins TRBV27 and TRBJ1-3; weak D call: TRBD1 (5 bases). Germline loops: CDR1 MNHEY, CDR2 SMNVEV (reference sequence). Trimming cost V 4 bases and J 1 base, with 5 bases left between them. The length of the CDR3 is 13 residues.

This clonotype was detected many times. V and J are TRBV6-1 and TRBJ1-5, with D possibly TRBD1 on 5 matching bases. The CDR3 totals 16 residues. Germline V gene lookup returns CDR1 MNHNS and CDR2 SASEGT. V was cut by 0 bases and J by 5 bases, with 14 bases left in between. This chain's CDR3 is CASSEALRGTYQPQHF. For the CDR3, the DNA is TGTGCCAGCAGTGAAGCGCTTAGGGGCACCTATCAGCCCCAGCATTTT.

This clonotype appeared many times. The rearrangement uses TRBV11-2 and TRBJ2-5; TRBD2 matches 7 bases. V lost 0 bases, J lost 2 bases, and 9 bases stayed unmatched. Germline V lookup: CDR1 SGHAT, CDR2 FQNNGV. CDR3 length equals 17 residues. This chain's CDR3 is CASSLDGGGVIQETQYF. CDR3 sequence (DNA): TGTGCCAGCAGCTTAGATGGGGGGGGAGTCATACAAGAGACCCAGTACTTC.

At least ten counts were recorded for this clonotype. CDR3 sequence reads: CASSLAGAEGNTIYF. CDR3 DNA sequence: TGCGCCAGCAGCTTGGCCGGGGCAGAAGGAAACACCATATATTTT. V is TRBV5-1 and J is TRBJ1-3; perhaps TRBD1 as D (5 bases). Germline values: CDR1 SGHRS, CDR2 YFSETQ. V was trimmed by 0 bases and J by 4 bases, leaving 11 bases between them. There are 15 residues in the CDR3.

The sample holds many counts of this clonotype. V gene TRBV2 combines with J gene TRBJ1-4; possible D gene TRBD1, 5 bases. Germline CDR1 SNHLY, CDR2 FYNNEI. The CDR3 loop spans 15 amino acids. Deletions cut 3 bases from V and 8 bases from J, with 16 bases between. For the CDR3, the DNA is TGTGCCAGCAGTGATCCATGGGACTCACAAGAAAAACTGTTTTTT. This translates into CASSDPWDSQEKLFF.

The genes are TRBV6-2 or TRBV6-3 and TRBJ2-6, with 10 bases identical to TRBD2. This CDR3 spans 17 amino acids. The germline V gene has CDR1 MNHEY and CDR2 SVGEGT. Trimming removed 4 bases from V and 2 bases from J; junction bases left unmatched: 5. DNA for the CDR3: TGTGCCAGCAGTTCCCCCAGCGGGAGGGCTGGGGCCAACGTCCTGACTTTC. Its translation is CASSSPSGRAGANVLTF.

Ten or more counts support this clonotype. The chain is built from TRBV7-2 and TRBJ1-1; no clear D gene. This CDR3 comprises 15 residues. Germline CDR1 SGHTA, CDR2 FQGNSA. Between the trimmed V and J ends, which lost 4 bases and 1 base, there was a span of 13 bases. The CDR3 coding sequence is TGTGCCAGCAGCTCCCCAGGAACGGCGAACACTGAAGCTTTCTTT. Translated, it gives CASSSPGTANTEAFF.

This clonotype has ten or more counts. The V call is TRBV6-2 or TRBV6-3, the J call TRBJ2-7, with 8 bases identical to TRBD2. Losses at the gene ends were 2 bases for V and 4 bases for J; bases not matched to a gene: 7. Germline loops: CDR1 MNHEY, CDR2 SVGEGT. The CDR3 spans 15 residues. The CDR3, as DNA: TGTGCCAGCAGTTACCAGCGGGGGAAGTTTTACGAGCAGTACTTC. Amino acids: CASSYQRGKFYEQYF.

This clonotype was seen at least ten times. The DNA for the CDR3 is TGTGCCAGCAGTTTAGGGGTAGGCCTGGGGGCCAACGTCCTGACTTTC. Translating gives CASSLGVGLGANVLTF. The gene calls are TRBV12-3 or TRBV12-4 and TRBJ2-6, with D hard to call. V shed 1 base and J shed 4 bases, with 11 bases lying between them. The CDR3 has 16 amino acids.

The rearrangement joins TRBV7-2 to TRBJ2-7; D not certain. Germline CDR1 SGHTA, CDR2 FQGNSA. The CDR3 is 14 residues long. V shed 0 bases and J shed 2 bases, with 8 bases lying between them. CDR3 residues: CASSLAVSAYEQYF. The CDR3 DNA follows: TGTGCCAGCAGCTTAGCGGTCAGCGCCTACGAGCAGTACTTC.